This T cell receptor (beta chain) emerged from a study of vaccination effects on CD4 cells after COVID-19. Overall study results and limits: Pronounced clonal contraction occurred in clones induced by infection and by vaccine late after vaccination. Early post-infection timepoints were absent, and convalescent patients were few.

Concerning this clone itself: Its matching antigen is unknown.

Antigen-specific CD4+ T cell clonotypes were called by their expansion after viral peptide-pool culture in ViraFEST. It was after approximately 11 days of culture that CD4+ T cells were isolated. In the vaccine recipients, nucleocapsid antibodies were negative and there was no prior SARS-CoV-2 infection. Cultures of fewer than 2.5 million PBMC per well contained 9 to 10 IU/ml IL-2 plus 10 ug/ml peptides. A half-medium replacement with IL-2 medium was carried out on days 3 and 7. Sequencing used immunoSEQ multiplex PCR; TCRdb keeps in-frame clones, though not all of them. The sample yields tens of thousands of clones, under 70% seen once. V lost 0 bases, J lost 3 bases, and 4 bases stayed unmatched. Germline CDR1 is SGHRS and CDR2 is YFSETQ. The CDR3 runs 15 residues.

The TCR sequence derives from a human donor who received a COVID-19 vaccine. Sequenced here: CD4+ T cells from PBMCs cultured with HCoV-OC43 spike peptides, sampled before COVID-19 vaccination. Subset in this sample: HCoV-OC43 spike overlapping peptide pool stimulation. V and J are TRBV5-1 and TRBJ2-3, with TRBD1 matching over 7 bases. CDR3 coding DNA: TGCGCCAGCAGCTTGGACAGGGGCGGAACAGATACGCAGTATTTT. Protein: CASSLDRGGTDTQYF.